A selection of T cell receptor beta chains follows, all from one sample in a study of blood T cell repertoires in COVID-19. Assay: immunoSEQ multiplex PCR; the TCRdb copy retains only in-frame clones and omits some. The sample includes about 340,000 clones, around 82% of them seen just once. The sequenced sample consisted of peripheral blood. These receptors were obtained from a man younger than 40 with active or convalescent COVID-19. Both conserved end residues are part of each CDR3. D genes are given only for firm matches. Only some rows state a clone size, as once, few, many or a class for expanded clones.

CDR3aa: CASSRAVWCYTF; CDR3nt: TGCGCCAGCAGTCGAGCTGTTTGGTGCTACACCTTC; j_gene: TRBJ1-2; v_gene: TRBV23-1; d_gene: .; abundance: .
CDR3aa: CASSLEGGAYGYTF; CDR3nt: TGTGCCAGCAGCTTAGAAGGGGGAGCCTATGGCTACACCTTC; j_gene: TRBJ1-2; v_gene: TRBV7-9; d_gene: .; abundance: .
CDR3aa: CASSQGVARETQYF; CDR3nt: TGCGCCAGCAGCCAAGGGGTAGCACGAGAGACCCAGTACTTC; j_gene: TRBJ2-5; v_gene: TRBV4-1; d_gene: .; abundance: few
CDR3aa: CSASPLDRVGHQPQHF; CDR3nt: TGCAGTGCTAGTCCTCTGGACAGGGTAGGGCATCAGCCCCAGCATTTT; j_gene: TRBJ1-5; v_gene: TRBV20-1; d_gene: TRBD1; abundance: .
CDR3aa: CASSSSSGYTGELFF; CDR3nt: TGTGCCAGCAGCTCCTCCTCAGGGTACACCGGGGAGCTGTTTTTT; j_gene: TRBJ2-2; v_gene: TRBV7-3; d_gene: .; abundance: .
CDR3aa: CASSSTASPLHF; CDR3nt: TGTGCCAGCAGCTCTACCGCTTCACCCCTCCACTTT; j_gene: TRBJ1-6; v_gene: TRBV3-1/TRBV3-2; d_gene: .; abundance: few
CDR3aa: CASSVGLAGGETQYF; CDR3nt: TGTGCCAGCAGCGTGGGACTAGCGGGGGGTGAGACCCAGTACTTC; j_gene: TRBJ2-5; v_gene: TRBV9; d_gene: TRBD2; abundance: .
CDR3aa: CASSLPNTNTEAFF; CDR3nt: TGTGCCAGCAGCTTGCCCAACACAAACACTGAAGCTTTCTTT; j_gene: TRBJ1-1; v_gene: TRBV5-4; d_gene: .; abundance: .
CDR3aa: CSVLAGITDTQYF; CDR3nt: TGCAGCGTTTTAGCGGGAATCACAGATACGCAGTATTTT; j_gene: TRBJ2-3; v_gene: TRBV29-1; d_gene: TRBD2; abundance: .
CDR3aa: CASSLEGGGGWDEQFF; CDR3nt: TGTGCCAGCAGCTTAGAGGGAGGCGGGGGTTGGGATGAGCAGTTCTTC; j_gene: TRBJ2-1; v_gene: TRBV7-2; d_gene: TRBD2; abundance: .